This T cell receptor (beta chain) was found in a study of tumor and adjacent non-tumor tissue in lung cancer (dated by TCRdb to 2016 to 2019). For context, the study as a whole: By cancer type, the cohort comprised 11 to 12 adenocarcinoma patients, a couple of squamous cell carcinoma patients and 1 small cell lung cancer patient. Ages among the roughly 15 patients ranged from about 31 to 85 years, there were approximately ten men and 5 women, and disease was at TNM stage I to III. A total of around 130,000,000 productive TCRbeta reads were generated by sequencing, corresponding to an average of approximately 4 million reads per sample. The study compared bulk TCRbeta repertoires between lung tumor tissue and matched distant non-tumor lung tissue from over 12 lung cancer patients. For each patient, one tumor sample and one normal lung sample were taken, giving around 30 paired specimens that underwent TCRbeta CDR3 sequencing.

On the study overall, not on this receptor specifically: The sequencing platform is not named in the methods, and unique molecular identifiers are not mentioned. Significantly higher TCR diversity (inverse Simpson) was observed in tumor tissue than in normal lung tissue (around 450 vs 150, P = 0.0075, Mann-Whitney U test). TCR diversity was significantly higher in younger patients, and higher tumor TCR diversity was associated with shorter overall and disease-free survival. In normal lung, the top 100 clones accounted for a significantly larger cumulative share of the repertoire than in tumor tissue. With only roughly 15 patients in the cohort, the authors noted that larger samples and more detailed clinical data are needed. Because peripheral blood was not sequenced, blood TCRbeta repertoires in the lung cancer patients of the study were not examined.

RNA was extracted from bulk unsorted tissue and checked for quality with a NanoDrop ND-1000 and an Agilent 2100. For the normal lung samples, distant non-tumor tissue was collected more than 3 cm away from the tumor edge. All donors had newly diagnosed lung cancer, had not received prior chemotherapy, and were admitted for thoracic surgery in China between August and November 2014. The study excluded patients who had received radiotherapy or chemotherapy before or who had another cancer at the same time. Pieces of surgical tissue measuring 1-2 cm3 were kept in RNAlater solution and held at -80 degrees C until needed. To prepare the library, multiplex PCR was applied. TCRdb shows the sequencer as Illumina HiSeq 2500. TCRbeta libraries were constructed through three rounds of nested PCR with primers (Table S4) according to protocols modified from ARM-PCR. PCR products of 200-500 bp were gel-excised and purified with the QIAquick gel extraction kit before sequencing. Concerning the study's data processing: Reads were cleaned with Trimmomatic, merged with FLASH into complete CDR3 sequences, and assigned to V(D)J germline segments with MiTCR. Clonal diversity was calculated as the inverse Simpson's index using VDJtools. In-frame sequences without a premature stop codon were defined as productive reads. TCRdb itself trimmed the public reads at Q25 with fastp, ran MiXCR and retained productive beta chains. CDR3 protein duplicates are merged, each entry listing the most common genes and DNA. What appears here as the V and J calls and clone size reflects TCRdb's work, not the paper's. This sample is represented by about 50,000 distinct CDR3 sequences; just under 75% of them were singletons. The ten largest clones represent roughly 25% of the sample.

Reading from cysteine to phenylalanine, the CDR3 counts 15 amino acids. Of all the DNA, just the CDR3 is kept, 45 bases in frame from base 1. CDR1 and CDR2 are drawn from the germline V gene: SGHDT, YYEEEE. Cut back by 3 bases and 9 bases, the V and J ends lie 16 bases apart. Comment on this clonotype: No cognate antigen has been identified for it. No quality values exist for individual bases; no much larger clone is one base distant.

The chain links TRBV5-6 with TRBJ1-6; the D segment could be TRBD1, given 6 matching bases. The TCR sequence derives from an older woman with non-small cell lung cancer. Material: distant non-tumor lung tissue. The DNA sequence is as follows: TGTGCCAGCAGCTCAAGGGACACTCAGGGTTCACCCCTCCACTTT. It codes for CASSSRDTQGSPLHF.